This paragraph reports one T cell receptor (beta chain). This entry is derived from a study of blood T cells in healthy people across ages. This CDR3 has 15 amino acids. Trimming took 5 bases from V and 8 from J; bases not matched to a gene: 11. CDR1 and CDR2 (germline): SGHVS, FQNEAQ. Sample-barcoded 5' priming and a J-beta primer mix drove a second PCR of roughly 7 to 11 cycles. TCRdb reanalysed the 5' RACE reads using MiXCR and keeps one entry per CDR3 protein. The sample shows some 710,000 distinct CDR3 sequences, approximately 21% of them seen only once. The chain employs TRBV7-8 and TRBJ1-4; 7 bases agree with TRBD1. The receptor comes from a man aged 70 or older in good health. Sample: blood. In DNA form, the CDR3 reads TGTGCCAGCAGCATGGACAGGATAGGATGGGAAAAACTGTTTTTT. This codes for CASSMDRIGWEKLFF.